This T cell receptor beta chain was retrieved from a study of cytomegalovirus exposure and HLA in healthy donors (dated by TCRdb to 2016 to 2017). As for the study more broadly: An earlier analysis of roughly 610 of the donors reported 276 Gb of sequence data and 117 million unique TCR beta sequences obtained from around 170 million T cells. About 280 gigabases of sequencing data and around 85 million unique TCR sequences made up an early release that covered nearly 650 HLA-typed donors. Of the approximately 400 genotyped donors, approximately 80% fell in the genetic ancestry cluster associated with self-reported Caucasian donors. The study aimed to test whether signatures of past pathogen exposure could be identified by cataloging public T cell receptors. The study profiled the T cell repertoires of about 640 subjects by immunosequencing and related them to cytomegalovirus serostatus. Besides the first cohort of roughly 640 subjects, a separate validation cohort made up of over 95 different subjects was used. High-throughput TCR immunosequencing, statistical association of individual TCRs with disease status, and machine learning were combined to predict cytomegalovirus infection status. A later analysis re-examined previously published TCR beta repertoires from more than 600 donors and added high-resolution HLA genotyping to investigate patterns of TCR occurrence. Rather than drawing on any new phenotypic data, the later analysis identified candidate immune exposures from TCR beta sequences and the way those sequences occurred across donors. In an earlier analysis of more than 550 of the donors, high-throughput TCR beta sequencing was used to judge whether each TCR beta V gene segment behaved as functional or pseudogenic. Donor age, sex, ethnicity and CMV serostatus were compiled alongside the repertoire data. A later genetic analysis used genome-wide SNP genotypes for about three fifths of the roughly 700 donors, treating that subset as a discovery cohort. Every discovery cohort repertoire had been produced on one sequencing platform. HLA typing covered class I and class II loci at four-digit resolution. The number of donors typed differed by locus, with about 629-640 for A, B, C, DRB1 and DQB1, approximately 500 for DQA1, some 570 for DPA1, and around 460 for DPB1. Several DR-DQ haplotypes were handled as single units for association and clustering because linkage in the cohort was strong. Across about 380 genotyped donors of the cohort, an average of roughly 250,000 unique TCR beta nucleotide sequences per donor were sequenced, and around 19% of those sequences were non-productive.

Comments on this clone: Its antigen is currently not known. Within one base of it there is no much larger clone, and no base qualities were kept.

Unmatched junction bases come to 3, with V trimmed by 2 bases and J by 4 bases. In the germline V gene, CDR1 corresponds to MNHNS and CDR2 to SASEGT. The CDR3 has 15 amino acids, counting the end cysteine and phenylalanine. Of all the DNA, just the CDR3 is kept, 45 bases in frame from base 1. Results and caveats for the whole study, not just this receptor: Only TCR beta chains were sequenced in this cohort, and the absence of alpha or paired-chain data limited detectable features. V-gene and J-gene trimming of TCR beta chains was associated with a missense DCLRE1C variant in a later genetic analysis, and the association was replicated in an independent cohort. Cytomegalovirus status was reported to be diagnosed by the classifier with high specificity and sensitivity in both the original and validation cohorts. Most TCR sequences were seen in very few donors, while some public TCRs were found in many individuals. The sequencing pipeline was judged likely to have produced a cluster of highly shared sequence variants as a technical artifact. Several of the top co-occurrence clusters appeared to be linked to parvovirus B19, influenza, CMV and Epstein-Barr virus, according to a later analysis. At a false discovery rate of 0.05, a later analysis linked roughly 17,000 TCR beta sequences to specific HLA alleles. When HLA alleles, especially DR and DQ, strongly co-occurred, TCR associations were difficult to assign to individual alleles. Some IMGT-functional V segments, including TRBV6-2 and TRBV6-3, could not be told apart with the 87-base-pair reads, so those segments were excluded. Linkage disequilibrium might explain the correlated functional status among segregating V segments, but an unknown experimental factor could not be excluded. In a later analysis, the rate of TCR association differed among HLA loci, with DRB1 alleles having the most associated TCRs and HLA-C alleles having the fewest. The presence/absence analyses assumed that sequencing depth was roughly uniform across donors, and that assumption may not be true. In vitro tests confirmed that a few of the cytomegalovirus-associated TCR beta chains recognize cytomegalovirus antigens. About 17 rarely observed V segments, including chromosome 9 orphons, were excluded from the earlier analysis of a few hundred of the donors because counts were too low. Most CMV-associated TCR beta chains appeared to be HLA-restricted in a later analysis, and the HLA associations seemed to be driven largely by CMV exposure. In the study, around 160 TCR beta chains were listed as associated with cytomegalovirus. In an earlier analysis of some 500 of the donors, most TCR beta V segments were observed in productive rearrangements about 87% or about 30% of the time, broadly matching IMGT annotations. The only immune exposure information available for the cohort was CMV serostatus. Because some donors lacked HLA typing at each locus, the association tests relied only on the typed subset. A further reported finding was that TCR beta sequences accurately predicted the HLA-A and HLA-B alleles for most subjects in the first cohort. Compared with equally common non-associated chains, HLA-associated TCR beta chains in a later analysis were more clonally expanded and had lower generation probabilities. According to a later genetic analysis, donors in an Asian-associated ancestry cluster had fewer N-insertions in productive TCRs than the approximately 650-donor mean. The authors suggested that the approach could potentially be generalized to other disease states and immunological phenotypes.

Library preparation employed the immunoSEQ multiplex PCR assay. For the multiplex PCR, a mixture combining 60 forward primers for TCR Vbeta segments and 13 reverse primers for TCR Jbeta segments was used. A multiplex PCR assay on genomic DNA amplified the CDR3 region of rearranged TCR beta genes. Amplified TCR beta libraries were sequenced as 87-base-pair reads on the Illumina HiSeq System. The original methods were these. Across the 700 or so repertoires, a later analysis counted approximately 83 million unique TCR beta chains, approximately 10 million of which were shared by at least two donors. Raw reads were error-corrected and collapsed into unique sequences with a nearest-neighbor algorithm that merged closely related sequences to remove PCR and sequencing errors. CDR3 sequences were aligned to IMGT reference sequences to assign V, D and J gene segments. Each retained sequence needed at least a six-nucleotide match to both a V gene segment and a J gene segment. Rearrangements were called productive when the CDR3 lacked stop codons and stayed in frame with V and J; all others were non-productive. CDR3 was defined according to IMGT convention as the region running from the second conserved V-encoded cysteine to the conserved J-encoded phenylalanine. The earlier analysis of some 600 of the donors excluded sequences that lacked an unambiguous match to a single V gene segment. In an earlier analysis of several hundred of the donors, a V segment was called functional when productive rearrangements were above 56.7%, and segregating when the standard deviation between donors exceeded 5%. A statistical classification framework was built for diagnosing cytomegalovirus status from the catalog of TCR beta chain sequences. In a later analysis, V and J genes were assigned by comparing TCR nucleotide sequences against IMGT/GENE-DB human TR gene sequences. A later analysis assigned CDR3 sequences and most-parsimonious VDJ recombination scenarios with the TCRdist pipeline. A later analysis defined each TCR beta chain by its CDR3 amino acid sequence plus V-gene family, and excluded reads lacking a unique V-gene family. As a way to deal with suspected cross-contamination and a sequencing artifact, a later analysis dropped over 550 nucleotide sequences that were highly shared and had low generation probability. In a later analysis, a clonal expansion index was calculated for each public chain from normalized within-repertoire ranks of inferred template counts. A later analysis computed generation probabilities with a VDJ recombination model fitted to out-of-frame rearrangements, and checked the results against IGoR. In a later analysis, TCR-TCR, TCR-HLA and TCR-CMV co-occurrence was scored with hypergeometric tests, and a repertoire-size bias correction was applied to TCR pairs. In a later analysis, false discovery rates were estimated by permuting HLA or CMV assignments 20 times. In a later analysis, co-occurring TCRs were grouped using DBSCAN, and TCRdist sequence similarity was added for clustering within HLA-allele-positive subsets. Repertoires with fewer than 30,000 or more than 120,000 public chains, plus five repertoires with anomalous nucleotide sharing, were excluded from co-occurrence clustering. Held by TCRdb, this immuneACCESS table contains in-frame sequences only and omits some clones. Under half of the omission traces to an unresolved V gene where checked; the cause of the rest is unknown. V and J calls and clone size are copied from that table; D and trimming were computed from the DNA. Across this sample there are more than 80,000 clones, with approximately 85% seen only once. The ten largest clones take up under 2% of the sample.

In total, approximately 700 healthy bone marrow donors made up the cohort. At the time of sampling, all cohort members were nominally healthy, though unrecorded immune exposures were likely present. The donor was CMV seronegative and belonged to the group of 350 or so seronegative cohort members. A peripheral blood sample was provided by each donor, and peripheral blood mononuclear cells were used for TCR beta sequencing. The Qiagen DNeasy Blood Extraction Kit was used to extract genomic DNA from the blood cell samples. The TCR comes from a man aged 45-65 years in good health and CMV-seronegative. The sample consisted of PBMCs. The sequence is built from TRBV6-1 and TRBJ1-1; the junction holds 11 bases that match TRBD1. The CDR3 sequence is CASSELGTGGTEAFF. The DNA reads TGTGCCAGCAGTGAATTGGGGACAGGGGGCACTGAAGCTTTCTTT.